The next 14 T cell receptor beta chains were all read from a single sample in a study of regulatory T cells in long-lasting Graves disease (dated by TCRdb to 2020 to 2022). Library creation used multiplex PCR. Sequencing instrument: Illumina HiSeq 4000. iRepertoire HTBI primers and Arm-PCR amplification of CDR3 regions were used to construct TCR beta libraries. The raw public reads went through TCRdb reprocessing: fastp at Q25, MiXCR clone calling, in-frame beta chains kept. Under each unique CDR3 protein, matching rows form one entry showing the most common genes and DNA. The sample table shows fewer than 500,000 distinct CDR3 sequences, and 15% to 20% are seen once. The ten top clones hold 9.5% to 15% of the sample. In the paper's terms, the time point label means: newly diagnosed GD, antithyroid drugs for less than 3 months. RNA was extracted from PBMCs in TRIzol for both TCR sequencing and RNA sequencing.

This same sample was also part of a study on T cells in Graves' hyperthyroidism and ophthalmopathy.

Sequencing used peripheral blood mononuclear cells (PBMCs), obtained at new diagnosis, from a patient treated with antithyroid drugs. The receptors derive from a man aged 35 to 55 with Graves disease. Donor details come from another sample of the same person, matched by shared clones.

This rearrangement joins TRBV5-1 to TRBJ2-7; tentative D call: TRBD2 (7 bases). Germline-derived CDR1 and CDR2 are SGHRS and YFSETQ. This CDR3 has 15 residues. V was shortened by 0 bases and J by 5 bases, with 15 bases between the two germline ends. CDR3 region: CASSLGGGGVDEQYF. The CDR3 DNA is TGCGCCAGCAGCTTGGGTGGGGGGGGCGTCGACGAGCAGTACTTC. The full variable domain, its missing parts supplied by reference TRBV5-1 and TRBJ2-7, is KAGVTQTPRYLIKTRGQQVTLSCSPISGHRSVSWYQQTPGQGLQFLFEYFSETQRNKGNFPGRFSGRQFSNSRSEMNVSTLELGDSALYLCASSLGGGGVDEQYFGPGTRLTVT.

This clonotype was detected only a few times. This sequence joins TRBV19 and TRBJ2-3; weak D call: TRBD2 (5 bases). From germline, CDR1 is LNHDA and CDR2 SQIVND (reference sequence). The V end lost 3 bases, the J end lost 7 bases, and 8 bases lay between the germline ends. CDR3 length: 12 residues. The CDR3 protein is CASSMLANTQYF. CDR3 sequence (DNA): TGTGCCAGTAGTATGCTAGCCAATACGCAGTATTTT. The entire variable domain, with the rest obtained from reference TRBV19 and TRBJ2-3, is as follows: DGGITQSPKYLFRKEGQNVTLSCEQNLNHDAMYWYRQDPGQGLRLIYYSQIVNDFQKGDIAEGYSVSREKKESFPLTVTSAQKNPTAFYLCASSMLANTQYFGPGTRLTVL.

This clonotype was observed many times. The CDR3 sequence is CASSFADRRSSYEQYF. DNA of the CDR3: TGTGCCAGCAGTTTCGCCGACAGACGTTCCTCCTACGAGCAGTACTTC. The chain combines TRBV28 with TRBJ2-7, with a possible D match to TRBD1 (5 bases). CDR1 MDHEN and CDR2 SYDVKM come from the germline V gene. V dropped 3 bases and J dropped 0 bases, with 15 bases sitting between them. CDR3 length equals 16 residues.

The rearrangement joins TRBV12-3 or TRBV12-4 to TRBJ1-3, with D uncertain. This CDR3 is built from 17 residues. The ends were cut back, 5 bases at V and 1 base at J, with 18 bases in the middle. The CDR3, as DNA: TGTGCCAGCAGTCCAATGGGATTCTCAATTTCTGGAAACACCATATATTTT. It is translated as CASSPMGFSISGNTIYF.

Details on this clonotype: One base away lies a much larger clone, so this may be a sequencing read error. This chain connects TRBV28 to TRBJ2-3; D unresolved. Trimming removed 6 bases at V and 6 bases at J, with 19 bases between. CDR1 is MDHEN, CDR2 SYDVKM, per germline. The CDR3 consists of 15 residues. This chain's CDR3 is CASSNKARVLDTQYF. CDR3 in DNA: TGTGCCAGCAGCAATAAAGCGAGAGTTTTGGATACGCAGTATTTT.

There are many counts of this clonotype. This chain connects TRBV11-1 to TRBJ2-7; maybe TRBD2 (5 bases). V gave up 5 bases and J gave up 4 bases, with 24 bases separating them. The length of the CDR3 is 17 residues. CDR1 is SGHAT, CDR2 FQDESV, per germline (reference sequence). The CDR3 loop reads CASSPQVTRTGRYEQYF. The CDR3 DNA sequence: TGTGCCAGCAGCCCCCAGGTGACTCGGACGGGAAGATACGAGCAGTACTTC.

This chain uses TRBV4-2 with TRBJ2-7; D gene ambiguous. Per the germline V gene, CDR1 is LGHNA and CDR2 is YNFKEQ. Trimming stripped 1 base from V and 5 bases from J, with 9 bases between. The CDR3 length is 13 residues. The CDR3 region has the DNA TGTGCCAGCAGCCAAGCAGATTTGCACGAGCAGTACTTC. Translated, it gives CASSQADLHEQYF.

This clonotype was observed at least ten times. The V call is TRBV14, the J call TRBJ2-2; D not resolved. The length of the CDR3 is 12 residues. Germline V lookup: CDR1 SGHDN, CDR2 FVKESK. With 8 bases removed from V and 6 bases from J, the gap between germline ends came to 10 bases. The CDR3 region is CASATKAGELFF. For the CDR3, the DNA is TGTGCCAGCGCCACGAAGGCCGGGGAGCTGTTTTTT.

This clonotype was recorded at least ten times. The CDR3 DNA is TGTGCCAGCAGCCTGACTAGCGGGGCTACCTACGAGCAGTACTTC. Translation: CASSLTSGATYEQYF. This chain uses TRBV7-9 with TRBJ2-7; 11 bases fit TRBD2. The CDR3 is 15 residues long. In germline, CDR1 is SEHNR, CDR2 FQNEAQ (reference sequence). Losses at the gene ends were 5 bases for V and 2 bases for J; bases not matched to a gene: 5.

The rearrangement joins TRBV24-1 to TRBJ1-5; D is possibly TRBD1 (5 bases). The CDR3 runs 15 residues. The germline V gene encodes CDR1 KGHDR and CDR2 SFDVKD. V dropped 4 bases and J dropped 5 bases, with 14 bases sitting between them. CDR3 DNA: TGTGCCACCAGTGACCCCGGGACGGAGGATCAGCCCCAGCATTTT. Translating it yields CATSDPGTEDQPQHF.

There are many counts of this clonotype. The chain carries TRBV7-9 and TRBJ2-1, with TRBD1 matching 7 bases. The CDR3 loop spans 17 amino acids. The ends lost 5 bases at V and 3 bases at J; junction bases unmatched: 13. The germline V gene encodes CDR1 SEHNR and CDR2 FQNEAQ (reference sequence). The CDR3 DNA follows: TGTGCCAGCAGCCCAGGGGGTAACTTGTACTTCTACAATGAGCAGTTCTTC. It codes for CASSPGGNLYFYNEQFF.

This clonotype was counted many times. The chain recombines TRBV7-9 with TRBJ2-3; no reliable D call. Trimming took 2 bases from V and 8 from J, leaving 14 bases between them. The CDR3 sequence is 14 residues long. CDR1 and CDR2 (germline): SEHNR, FQNEAQ (reference sequence). The CDR3 region is CASSLLIARTTQYF. In DNA form, the CDR3 reads TGTGCCAGCAGCTTACTTATAGCTCGAACTACGCAGTATTTT.

J is TRBJ1-2 and V is TRBV6-1; TRBD1 aligns across 7 bases. The CDR3 totals 14 residues. V trimming: 5 bases; J trimming: 10 bases; junction bases outside the gene matches: 13. Germline V gives CDR1 MNHNS, CDR2 SASEGT. DNA for the CDR3: TGTGCCAGCAGTCTCAAAGGGGGCTCCGTGGACTACACCTTC. This gives the protein CASSLKGGSVDYTF.

The chain employs TRBV6-2 or TRBV6-3 and TRBJ2-3, with D tentatively TRBD2 (5 bases). Germline CDR1 MNHEY, CDR2 SVGEGT. V gave up 0 bases and J gave up 2 bases, with 9 bases separating them. This CDR3 contains 15 residues. In nucleotides, the CDR3 is TGTGCCAGCAGTTACTCGCGCGGGTACACAGATACGCAGTATTTT. Its protein product is CASSYSRGYTDTQYF.